This T cell receptor beta chain was documented in a study of blood T cell repertoires in COVID-19. Study-wide background: Samples taken during acute and convalescent COVID-19 were collected in the United States, Italy and Spain. The cDNA or gDNA used as material had been derived from T cells, B-cell-depleted T cells, or PBMCs.

Seattle's cohort entered during active infection and was followed longitudinally. Measured with immunoSEQ multiplex PCR; TCRdb has only the in-frame clones, and not every one. The table records some 240,000 clones, 65% to 90% of them present only once. The sequencing sample was made of peripheral blood. This clonotype originated in a woman between 65 and 79 years old with COVID-19, enrolled during active disease.

CDR3 in amino acids: CASSNLMTGGYEQYF. The CDR3 bases are TGCGCCAGCAGCAATTTAATGACAGGGGGCTACGAGCAGTACTTC. The chain links TRBV5-1 to TRBJ2-7, with 9 bases aligning to TRBD1. The CDR3 spans 15 residues. Germline V gene sequence: CDR1 SGHRS, CDR2 YFSETQ. J lost 3 bases, V lost 4 bases, and 8 bases had no gene match.